Described below is a single T cell receptor (beta chain) sequence and its context. Some clones are missing from TCRdb's copy, which holds only in-frame ones; the method was immunoSEQ multiplex PCR. The table records 300,000 to 400,000 clones, about nine tenths of them present only once. The data derive from a study of blood T cell repertoires in COVID-19. Seattle cases were enrolled at active infection and followed longitudinally. The J segment lost 0 bases and the V segment lost 3 bases, leaving 2 bases of the junction unmatched. CDR1 and CDR2 (germline): MNHEY, SVGAGI. There are 15 residues in the CDR3.

This chain connects TRBV6-5 to TRBJ2-3, with 8 bases aligning to TRBD2. The receptor comes from a woman in her 30s with COVID-19, enrolled during active disease. The material sequenced was peripheral blood. The CDR3 DNA reads TGTGCCAGCAGTTATGAGCGGGGGAGCACAGATACGCAGTATTTT. It is translated as CASSYERGSTDTQYF.